This T cell receptor (beta chain) was found in a study of T cells in Graves' hyperthyroidism and ophthalmopathy. TCR beta CDR3 region amplification was performed from RNA transcripts. RT-PCR in the first round (using the HTBI primer set) targeted the TCR CDR3. TCRdb passed the multiplex PCR reads through MiXCR, listing each CDR3 protein once. The repertoire holds around 200,000 distinct CDR3 sequences, with around 15% as singletons. The germline CDR1 and CDR2 sequences are SNHLY and FYNNEI. V was cut by 6 bases and J by 1 base, with 9 bases left in between. The CDR3 has 13 residues. In its sample, this clonotype was seen many times. This likely comes from a read error, as the CDR3 has no conserved phenylalanine or tryptophan at its end. PBMCs stemmed from around 10 ml fresh peripheral blood.

The clonotype comes from a woman between 50 and 59 years old with Graves' hyperthyroidism. The sequenced sample consisted of blood. The rearrangement uses TRBV2 and TRBJ1-1; D gene unclear. The CDR3 reads CASRGRRNTEAFL. In DNA form, the CDR3 reads TGTGCCAGCAGGGGCAGGAGGAACACTGAAGCTTTCCTT.